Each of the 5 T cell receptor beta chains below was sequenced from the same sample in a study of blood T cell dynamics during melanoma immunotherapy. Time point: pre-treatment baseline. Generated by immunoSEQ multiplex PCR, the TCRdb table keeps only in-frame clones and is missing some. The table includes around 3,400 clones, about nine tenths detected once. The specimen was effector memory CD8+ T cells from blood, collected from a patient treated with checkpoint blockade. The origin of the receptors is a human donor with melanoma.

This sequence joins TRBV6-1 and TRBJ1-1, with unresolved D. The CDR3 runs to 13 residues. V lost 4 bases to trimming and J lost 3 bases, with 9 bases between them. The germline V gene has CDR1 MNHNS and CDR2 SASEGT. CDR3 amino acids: CASSVGLYTEAFF. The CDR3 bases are TGTGCCAGCAGTGTAGGACTCTACACTGAAGCTTTCTTT.

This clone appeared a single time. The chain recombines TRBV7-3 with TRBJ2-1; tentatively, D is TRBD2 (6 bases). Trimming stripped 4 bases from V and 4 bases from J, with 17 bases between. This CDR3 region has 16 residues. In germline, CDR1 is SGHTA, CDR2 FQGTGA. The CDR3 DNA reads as TGTGCCAGCAGCTCAGGATGGGAGGACAATTACAATGAGCAGTTCTTC. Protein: CASSSGWEDNYNEQFF.

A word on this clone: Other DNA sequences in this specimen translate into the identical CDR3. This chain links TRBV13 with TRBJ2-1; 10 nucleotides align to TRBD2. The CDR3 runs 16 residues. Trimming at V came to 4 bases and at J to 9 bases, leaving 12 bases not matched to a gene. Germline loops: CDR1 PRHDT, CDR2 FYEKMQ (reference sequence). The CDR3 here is CASSSSLAGVQGEQFF. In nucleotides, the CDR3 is TGTGCCAGCAGCTCTAGTCTAGCGGGAGTTCAGGGTGAGCAGTTCTTC.

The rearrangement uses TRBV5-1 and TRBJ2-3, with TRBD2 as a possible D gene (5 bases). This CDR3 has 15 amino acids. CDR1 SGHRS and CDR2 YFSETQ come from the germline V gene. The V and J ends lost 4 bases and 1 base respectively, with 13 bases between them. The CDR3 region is CASSLREWGTDTQYF. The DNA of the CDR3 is TGCGCCAGCAGCCTTAGGGAGTGGGGCACAGATACGCAGTATTTT.

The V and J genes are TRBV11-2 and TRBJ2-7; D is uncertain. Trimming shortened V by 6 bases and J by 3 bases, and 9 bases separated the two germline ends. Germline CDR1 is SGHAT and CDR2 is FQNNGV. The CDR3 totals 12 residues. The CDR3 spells CASSGLDYEQYF. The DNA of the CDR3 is TGTGCCAGCAGTGGGCTTGACTACGAGCAGTACTTC. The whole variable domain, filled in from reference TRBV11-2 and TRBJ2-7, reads EAGVAQSPRYKIIEKRQSVAFWCNPISGHATLYWYQQILGQGPKLLIQFQNNGVVDDSQLPKDRFSAERLKGVDSTLKIQPAKLEDSAVYLCASSGLDYEQYFGPGTRLTVT.